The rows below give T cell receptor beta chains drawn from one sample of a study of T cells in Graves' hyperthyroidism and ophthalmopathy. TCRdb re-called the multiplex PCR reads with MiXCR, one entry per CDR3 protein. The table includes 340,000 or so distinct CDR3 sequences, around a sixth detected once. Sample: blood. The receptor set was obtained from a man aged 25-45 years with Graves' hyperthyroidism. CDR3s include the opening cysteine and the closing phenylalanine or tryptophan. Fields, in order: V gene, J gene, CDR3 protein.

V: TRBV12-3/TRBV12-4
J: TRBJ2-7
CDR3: CASSPLPTETYEQYF

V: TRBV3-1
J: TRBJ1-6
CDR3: CASSQESMGQGRSPLHF

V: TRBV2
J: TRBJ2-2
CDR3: CASKGLSGTGELFF

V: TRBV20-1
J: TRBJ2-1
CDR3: CSATLGSNEQFF

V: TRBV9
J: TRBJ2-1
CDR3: CASSVAGVSYNEQFF

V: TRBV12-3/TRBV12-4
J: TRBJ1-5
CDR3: CASSRTVEDQPQHF

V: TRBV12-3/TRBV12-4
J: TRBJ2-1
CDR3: CASSSEDRASYNEQFF

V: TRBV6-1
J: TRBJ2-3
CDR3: CATNTGARTDTQYF

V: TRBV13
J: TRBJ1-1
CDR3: CASSLPGFSTTEAFF

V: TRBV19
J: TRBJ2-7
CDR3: CASSIADAPYEQYF

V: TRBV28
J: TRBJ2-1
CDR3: CASNQQGGNEQFF

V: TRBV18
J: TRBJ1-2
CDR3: CASLYNRGAGSGYTF

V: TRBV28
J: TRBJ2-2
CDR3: CASSPTGDGELFF

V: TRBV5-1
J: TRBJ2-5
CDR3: CASSPLPGETQYF

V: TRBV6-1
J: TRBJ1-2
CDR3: CASSPSGQGAFYGYTF

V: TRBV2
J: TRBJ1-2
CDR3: CASLYSWTVGYTF